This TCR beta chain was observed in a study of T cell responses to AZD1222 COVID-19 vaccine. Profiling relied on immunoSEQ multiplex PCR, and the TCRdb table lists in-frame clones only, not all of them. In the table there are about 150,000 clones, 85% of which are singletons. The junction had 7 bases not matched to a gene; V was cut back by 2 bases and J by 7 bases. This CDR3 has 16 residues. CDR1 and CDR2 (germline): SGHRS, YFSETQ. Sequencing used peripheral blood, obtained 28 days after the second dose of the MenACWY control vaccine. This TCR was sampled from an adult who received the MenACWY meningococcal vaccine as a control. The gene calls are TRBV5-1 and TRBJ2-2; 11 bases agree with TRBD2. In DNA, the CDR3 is TGCGCCAGCAGCTTTGGGACTAGCGGCAAGGGCGGGGAGCTGTTTTTT. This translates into CASSFGTSGKGGELFF.